This TCR beta chain was captured in a study of tumor-infiltrating lymphocytes in primary liver carcinoma. Study-wide context: Sample counts of productive TCRbeta reads spanned roughly 3.5 to 7.13 million; these counts were similar across tissue types.

Unsorted bulk tissue of roughly 20-31 mg yielded co-extracted RNA and DNA. Per tumor, sampling covered five separate regions. Starting from 500 ng of total RNA, TCR beta cDNA was produced with a primer in the constant region. ARM-PCR, slightly modified, supplied the TCR beta libraries through three nested multiplex PCR rounds. Each CDR3 protein gets one entry after TCRdb re-called the multiplex PCR reads with MiXCR. This sample has about 200,000 distinct CDR3 sequences, with approximately 80% found just once. Findings of the study overall: Tumor-adjacent and tumor-blood pairs shared a smaller degree of overlap than tumor region pairs. Top clones occupying all five tumor regions numbered only about 7-24%.

In regard to this clonotype: Its antigen is currently unknown. One end of the junction fails to match germline, which may point to a read error.

The sample consisted of tumor tissue from primary liver carcinoma. This TCR came from a man aged 35-49 years with primary liver carcinoma and hepatitis B virus infection.

CDR3 sequence (DNA): TGCACCGTTGCCGGTTCGGGCACCAGGGAGCTGTTTTTT. It codes for CTVAGSGTRELFF. The chain employs TRBV29-1 and TRBJ2-2; no definite D call. Per the germline V gene, CDR1 is SQVTM and CDR2 is ANQGSEA. This CDR3 spans 13 amino acids.